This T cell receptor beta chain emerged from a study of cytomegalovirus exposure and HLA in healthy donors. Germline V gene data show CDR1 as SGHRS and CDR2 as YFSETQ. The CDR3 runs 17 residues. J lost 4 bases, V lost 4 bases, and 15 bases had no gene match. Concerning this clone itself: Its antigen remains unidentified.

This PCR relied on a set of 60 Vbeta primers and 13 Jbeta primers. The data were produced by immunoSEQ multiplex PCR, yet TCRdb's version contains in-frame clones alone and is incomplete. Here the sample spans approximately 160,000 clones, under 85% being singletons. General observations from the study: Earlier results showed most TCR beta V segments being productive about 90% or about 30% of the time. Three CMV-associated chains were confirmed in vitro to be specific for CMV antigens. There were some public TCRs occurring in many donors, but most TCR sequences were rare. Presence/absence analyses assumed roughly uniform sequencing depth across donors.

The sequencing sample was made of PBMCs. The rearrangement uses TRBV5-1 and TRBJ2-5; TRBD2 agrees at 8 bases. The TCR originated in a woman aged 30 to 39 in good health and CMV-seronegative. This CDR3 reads CASSGLTGGAVAETQYF. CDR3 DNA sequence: TGCGCCAGCAGCGGACTAACCGGGGGGGCAGTGGCAGAGACCCAGTACTTC.